Reported below is one T cell receptor beta chain. The length of the CDR3 is 16 residues. Deletions cut 0 bases from V and 7 bases from J, with 15 bases between. Germline CDR1 reads LGHNA; CDR2 reads YNFKEQ. Methods used by the authors: From reference gene primer amplification, estimates of nucleated cell counts were derived. Measured with immunoSEQ multiplex PCR; TCRdb has only the in-frame clones, and not every one. V and J calls and clone size come straight from that table; D and trimming were deduced from the DNA. This table holds approximately 100,000 clones, 80% to 90% found once. The entry originates in a study of blood T cell repertoires in COVID-19. Across the whole study: Spain, Italy and the United States supplied samples that represented acute and convalescent COVID-19. The analysed material was cDNA or gDNA that came from T cells, B-cell-depleted T cells, or PBMCs.

The receptor's source is a woman under 40 with acute or convalescent COVID-19. Sequenced: peripheral blood. The chain has TRBV4-2 and TRBJ1-4; D might be TRBD1 (5 bases). The CDR3 DNA is TGTGCCAGCAGCCAAGATTTAAGGCAGGGTCTTGAAAAACTGTTTTTT. Translating it yields CASSQDLRQGLEKLFF.